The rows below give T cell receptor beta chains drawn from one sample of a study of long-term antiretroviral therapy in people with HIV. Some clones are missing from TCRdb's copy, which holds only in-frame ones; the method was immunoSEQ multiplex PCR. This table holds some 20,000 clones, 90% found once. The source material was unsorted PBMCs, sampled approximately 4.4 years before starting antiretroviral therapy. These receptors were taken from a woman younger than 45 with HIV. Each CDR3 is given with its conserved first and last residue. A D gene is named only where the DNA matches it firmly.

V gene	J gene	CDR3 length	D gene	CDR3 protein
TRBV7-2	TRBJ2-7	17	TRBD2	CASSHRTSGAAYYEQYF
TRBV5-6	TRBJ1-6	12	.	CASSFGGSPLHF
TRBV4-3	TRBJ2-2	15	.	CASSQVAPNTGELFF
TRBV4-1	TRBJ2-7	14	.	CASSHSEIAYEQYF
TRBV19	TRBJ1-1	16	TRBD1	CASSLYRGHPNTEAFF
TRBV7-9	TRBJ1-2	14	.	CATPGWRPADGYTF
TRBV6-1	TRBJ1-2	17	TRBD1	CASSDFPGQGLNYGYTF
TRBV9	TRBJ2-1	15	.	CASSVDLGVNNEQFF
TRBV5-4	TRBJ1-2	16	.	CASSLGQGSANYGYTF
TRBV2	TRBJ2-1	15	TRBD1	CASSDPGQGGNEQFF
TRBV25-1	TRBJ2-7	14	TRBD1	CASSESGGSYEQYF
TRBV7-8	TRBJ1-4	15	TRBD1	CASSHIDRASEKLFF
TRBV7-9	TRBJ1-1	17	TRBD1	CASSRGGTGRMNTEAFF
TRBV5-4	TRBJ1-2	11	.	CASSFSYGYTF
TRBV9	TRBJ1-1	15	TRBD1	CASSVEGGADTEAFF
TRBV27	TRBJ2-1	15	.	CASSDNSGTYNEQFF
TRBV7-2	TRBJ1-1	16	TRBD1	CASSARQGVMNTEAFF
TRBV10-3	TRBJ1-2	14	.	CAISAGGKVNGYTF
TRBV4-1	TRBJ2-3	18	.	CASSQVMLASPDSDTQYF
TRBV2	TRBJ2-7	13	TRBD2	CASSWRGAGEQYF
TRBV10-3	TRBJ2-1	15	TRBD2	CAIRTRGSSYNEQFF
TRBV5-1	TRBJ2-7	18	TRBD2	CASSLAGTSGGAFNEQYF
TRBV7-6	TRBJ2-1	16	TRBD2	CASSQISGGAYNEQFF
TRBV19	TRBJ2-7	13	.	CASSTQGNNEQYF
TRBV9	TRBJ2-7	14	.	CASSVGPEGYEQYF
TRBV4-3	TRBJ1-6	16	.	CASSQAGTPDKSPLHF
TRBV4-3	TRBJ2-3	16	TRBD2	CASSQDRGLGSDTQYF
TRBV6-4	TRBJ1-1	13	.	CASSEGVNTEAFF
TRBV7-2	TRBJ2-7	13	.	CASSTYTRYEQYF
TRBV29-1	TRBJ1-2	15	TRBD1	CSVDLVRGAGYGYTF
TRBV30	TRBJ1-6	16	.	CAWSGGPGLFNSPLHF
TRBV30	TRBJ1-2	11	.	CAWTLGVGYTF
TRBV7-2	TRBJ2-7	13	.	CASSLYKSYEQYF
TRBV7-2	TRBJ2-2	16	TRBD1	CASSLEGTGNTGELFF
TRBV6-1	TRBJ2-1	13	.	CASSVGRYNEQFF
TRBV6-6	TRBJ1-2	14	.	CASLTSGTLYGYTF
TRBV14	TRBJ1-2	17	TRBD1	CASSHSYEDRARAGYTF